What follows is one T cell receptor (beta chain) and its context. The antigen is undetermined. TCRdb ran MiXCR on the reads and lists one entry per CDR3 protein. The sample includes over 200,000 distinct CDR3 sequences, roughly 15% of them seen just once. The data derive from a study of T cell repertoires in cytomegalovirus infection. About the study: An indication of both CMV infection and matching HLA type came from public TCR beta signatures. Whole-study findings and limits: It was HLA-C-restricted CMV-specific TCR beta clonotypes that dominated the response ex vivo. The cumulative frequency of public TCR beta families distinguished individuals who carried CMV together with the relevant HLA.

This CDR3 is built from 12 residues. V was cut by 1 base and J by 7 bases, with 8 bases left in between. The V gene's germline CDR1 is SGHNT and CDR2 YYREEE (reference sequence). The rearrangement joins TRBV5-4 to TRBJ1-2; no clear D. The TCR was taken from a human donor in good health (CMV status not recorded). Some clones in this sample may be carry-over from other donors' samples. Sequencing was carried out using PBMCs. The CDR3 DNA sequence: TGTGCCAGCAGCTTGTGGGGTGGTGGCTACACCTTC. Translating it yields CASSLWGGGYTF. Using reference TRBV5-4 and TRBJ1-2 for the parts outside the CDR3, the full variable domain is ETGVTQSPTHLIKTRGQQVTLRCSSQSGHNTVSWYQQALGQGPQFIFQYYREEENGRGNFPPRFSGLQFPNYSSELNVNALELDDSALYLCASSLWGGGYTFGSGTRLTVV.